A selection of T cell receptor beta chains follows, all from one sample in a study of cytomegalovirus exposure and HLA in healthy donors. Repertoires were generated with immunoSEQ multiplex PCR, while TCRdb's copy carries only in-frame clones and drops some. The sample contains 200,000 or so clones, less than 85% of which appear only once. Sequenced material: PBMCs. Receptors were obtained from a man younger than 35 in good health and CMV-seronegative. Each CDR3 is given with its conserved first and last residue. A D gene is named only where the DNA matches it firmly. A clone size is listed for some rows: how often the clone was seen (once, few, many), or a class if it is expanded.

D	size	V	J	DNA	CDR3
TRBD1	.	TRBV27	TRBJ1-2	TGTGCCAGCAGTGTGACAGGGGGCAGAGGGGGCTACACCTTC	CASSVTGGRGGYTF
TRBD1	.	TRBV28	TRBJ2-4	TGTGCCAGCAGTTCTCGGACAGGGGGCTCTCTCAACATTCAGTACTTC	CASSSRTGGSLNIQYF
.	.	TRBV27	TRBJ2-7	TGTGCCAGCAGTTTAAGTGGTCAGACCTACGAGCAGTACTTC	CASSLSGQTYEQYF
.	.	TRBV18	TRBJ2-7	TGTGCCAGCTCACCCAGCTCCTACGAGCAGTACTTC	CASSPSSYEQYF
.	few	TRBV27	TRBJ1-2	TGTGCCCTCCCCTTCTATGGCTACACCTTC	CALPFYGYTF
.	.	TRBV30	TRBJ1-1	TGTGCCTGGGGGGACTTTTTTTGGAACACTGAAGCTTTCTTT	CAWGDFFWNTEAFF
TRBD2	.	TRBV11-2	TRBJ2-7	TGTGCCAGCAGCGAAGCCAGCGGGAGGTTCTACGAGCAGTACTTC	CASSEASGRFYEQYF
.	.	TRBV13	TRBJ2-7	TGTGCCAGCAGCCAAGGACTATCCTCCTACGAGCAGTACTTC	CASSQGLSSYEQYF
TRBD1	once	TRBV28	TRBJ1-2	TGTGCCAGCCGGGCCCCGGGGACAGGGGGCGGCTATGGCTACACCTTC	CASRAPGTGGGYGYTF
TRBD1	.	TRBV6-5	TRBJ2-7	TGTGCCAGCAGTTACAGAGGACAGGGGATGAACGAGCAGTACTTC	CASSYRGQGMNEQYF
TRBD2	.	TRBV4-1	TRBJ2-5	TGCGCCAGCAGCCGTGGGACTAGCGGGAGGACAGAGACCCAGTACTTC	CASSRGTSGRTETQYF
TRBD1	few	TRBV30	TRBJ1-5	TGTGCCTGGAGCCGGGGACAGCATAGCAATCAGCCCCAGCATTTT	CAWSRGQHSNQPQHF
.	.	TRBV7-9	TRBJ2-7	TGTGCCAGCAGCTTAGTGTCGGGAGACTCCTACGAGCAGTACTTC	CASSLVSGDSYEQYF
.	.	TRBV20-1	TRBJ2-5	TGCAGTGCCAGTCTAGCGGAGACCCAGTACTTC	CSASLAETQYF
TRBD2	.	TRBV27	TRBJ2-2	TGTGCCAGCAGTTCCCTGGCGGGAGGGAAGGGCGGGGAGCTGTTTTTT	CASSSLAGGKGGELFF
TRBD1	.	TRBV6-1	TRBJ1-1	TGTGCCAGCAGTGGGACAGGCATGAACACTGAAGCTTTCTTT	CASSGTGMNTEAFF
.	.	TRBV7-2	TRBJ1-1	TGTGCCAGCGGACTTGGGGGAGGCACTGAAGCTTTCTTT	CASGLGGGTEAFF
TRBD1	.	TRBV29-1	TRBJ1-1	TGCAGCGTTGGGGGGCCCAACAGGGGGCGAAACACTGAAGCTTTCTTT	CSVGGPNRGRNTEAFF
TRBD1	.	TRBV5-6	TRBJ2-4	TGTGCCAGCAGCTCGCTCGGGACAGGGGGGGCCAAAAACATTCAGTACTTC	CASSSLGTGGAKNIQYF
.	.	TRBV7-3	TRBJ2-3	TGTGCCAGCAGCTCCATCGGCGGCCGCACAGATACGCAGTATTTT	CASSSIGGRTDTQYF
TRBD2	.	TRBV9	TRBJ2-1	TGTGCCAGCAGCGGAACTAGCGGGAGACCGAATGAGCAGTTCTTC	CASSGTSGRPNEQFF
TRBD2	.	TRBV4-1	TRBJ2-5	TGCGCCAGCAGTCTAGCGGGAATCCAAGAGACCCAGTACTTC	CASSLAGIQETQYF
.	.	TRBV9	TRBJ1-1	TGTGCCAGCAGCGGGGGGGGCTTCCTGAACACTGAAGCTTTCTTT	CASSGGGFLNTEAFF
.	.	TRBV28	TRBJ2-7	TGTGCCAGCGGTACCACAGGGTACGAGCAGTACTTC	CASGTTGYEQYF
.	.	TRBV9	TRBJ1-1	TGTGCCAGCAGCGTAAAGGGACCAGGGGCCGTGGGTGGGACTGAAGCTTTCTTT	CASSVKGPGAVGGTEAFF
.	.	TRBV9	TRBJ2-1	TGTGCCAGCAGCCTAGGGCGGAATGCCTACAATGAGCAGTTCTTC	CASSLGRNAYNEQFF
TRBD2	.	TRBV29-1	TRBJ2-5	TGCAGCGTAGAGCCGGGAGGACAAGAGACCCAGTACTTC	CSVEPGGQETQYF
TRBD1	.	TRBV15	TRBJ1-1	TGTGCCACCAGCAGAGAGACAGGGTGGAAGTGGGGCACTGAAGCTTTCTTT	CATSRETGWKWGTEAFF
.	.	TRBV11-2	TRBJ1-2	TGTGCCAGCAGCTCGCCTGACGGGTATGGCTACACCTTC	CASSSPDGYGYTF
.	.	TRBV28	TRBJ2-2	TGTGCCAGCAGTCCACCGAACGGCGGGGAGCTGTTTTTT	CASSPPNGGELFF
.	.	TRBV5-1	TRBJ1-4	TGCGCCAGCAGCTTGTCGCAGGGTAATGAAAAACTGTTTTTT	CASSLSQGNEKLFF
.	.	TRBV7-9	TRBJ1-1	TGTGCCAGCAGTTTCGACTCTTGGGTAGCTGGCACTGAAGCTTTCTTT	CASSFDSWVAGTEAFF
.	few	TRBV19	TRBJ2-7	TGTGCCAGTAGCCCTGCGGCCAGCTCCTACGAGCAGTACTTC	CASSPAASSYEQYF
.	.	TRBV6-5	TRBJ1-2	TGTGCCAGCAGTGACAGATTTTATGGCTACACCTTC	CASSDRFYGYTF
TRBD2	.	TRBV2	TRBJ2-1	TGTGCCAGCAGTGAATGGGCTAGCGGGAGGCGGCGCGATGAGCAGTTCTTC	CASSEWASGRRRDEQFF
.	.	TRBV10-3	TRBJ2-5	TGTGCCATCAGGGACAGTCAAGAGACCCAGTACTTC	CAIRDSQETQYF
.	.	TRBV2	TRBJ1-4	TGTGCCAGCAGTGAAGAAGGCTCTGGGAGGCTGTTTTTT	CASSEEGSGRLFF
.	.	TRBV7-3	TRBJ2-7	TGTGCCAGCAGCTTAGGGGGCCGCTCCTACGAGCAGTACTTC	CASSLGGRSYEQYF
TRBD1	.	TRBV25-1	TRBJ1-5	TGTGCCAGCAGTAAGACAGGGTCGAATCAGCCCCAGCATTTT	CASSKTGSNQPQHF
.	once	TRBV2	TRBJ2-1	TGTGCCAGCAGGGGGGCGCGGCAGTTCTTC	CASRGARQFF
TRBD2	.	TRBV19	TRBJ2-1	TGTGCCAGTAGTATTCGACTAGCGGGAGCAATGACCTACAATGAGCAGTTCTTC	CASSIRLAGAMTYNEQFF
TRBD1	.	TRBV2	TRBJ2-3	TGTGCCAGCACCGAAGGGGCAGGGGGCGCGAAAGATACGCAGTATTTT	CASTEGAGGAKDTQYF
.	.	TRBV7-6	TRBJ1-1	TGTGCCAGCAGCTCCCGTGGTCGGACTGAAGCTTTCTTT	CASSSRGRTEAFF
.	.	TRBV30	TRBJ1-2	TGTGCCTGGAGTGTACAGGGCGGGAACTATGGCTACACCTTC	CAWSVQGGNYGYTF
.	once	TRBV11-3	TRBJ1-5	TGTGCCAGCAGAGAGGACAGCCCAATGCAGCCCCAGCATTTT	CASREDSPMQPQHF
.	.	TRBV10-3	TRBJ2-7	TGTGCCATCAGGGGCAGGACTTCCTACGAGCAGTACTTC	CAIRGRTSYEQYF
TRBD2	.	TRBV10-1	TRBJ2-1	TGCGCCAGCAGTGAGGCCGGGACTAACTACAATGAGCAGTTCTTC	CASSEAGTNYNEQFF
TRBD1	.	TRBV25-1	TRBJ2-3	TGTGCCAGCAGTGACACAGGGGGCTCAGATACGCAGTATTTT	CASSDTGGSDTQYF
TRBD2	once	TRBV5-1	TRBJ2-7	TGCGCCAGCAGCTCTGCCGGGACTAGCGGCTACGAGCAGTACTTC	CASSSAGTSGYEQYF
.	.	TRBV6-1	TRBJ2-1	TGTGCCAGCAGCGAAGCCGTCGCGGACTCCTACAATGAGCAGTTCTTC	CASSEAVADSYNEQFF
.	.	TRBV11-2	TRBJ2-7	TGTGCCAGCAGCTTAGATACCCCGCCAGGGGACGGCTCCTACGAGCAGTACTTC	CASSLDTPPGDGSYEQYF
TRBD2	few	TRBV30	TRBJ2-1	TGTGCCTGGAGTACCACTAGCGGAGGGTACAATGAGCAGTTCTTC	CAWSTTSGGYNEQFF
.	few	TRBV6-6	TRBJ2-1	TGTGCCCTAAGCTCCTACAATGAGCAGTTCTTC	CALSSYNEQFF
.	.	TRBV5-1	TRBJ2-3	TGCGCCAGCAGCTTGGGTCTAGAATTGGTGGAGACGCAGTATTTT	CASSLGLELVETQYF
TRBD1	once	TRBV10-3	TRBJ2-7	TGTGCCATCAGTGAGTCCGGGACAGGGAGCTTCGAGCAGTACTTC	CAISESGTGSFEQYF